This entry features one T cell receptor beta chain sequence. Its antigen is unknown. This CDR3 is 15 amino acids long. Trimming at V came to 4 bases and at J to 2 bases, leaving 7 bases not matched to a gene. Germline CDR1 is SGHRS and CDR2 is YFSETQ. The protocol was immunoSEQ multiplex PCR, while the TCRdb copy is restricted to in-frame clones and leaves out a portion. The table includes tens of thousands of clones, about 85% detected once. This entry comes from a study of OX40 agonist ivuxolimab in advanced cancers. About the research overall: Melanoma, hepatocellular carcinoma, head and neck or renal cell cancer occurred in dose-escalation patients. Around 40% of patients had received prior checkpoint inhibitor therapy. General study results and limits: No antigen was identified for the clonally expanded peripheral T cells. Both CD4+ and CD8+ T cell populations in blood had undergone clonal expansion by week 6 at 0.1 to 3.0 mg/kg.

The sequences come from CD4+ or CD8+ T cells sorted from blood, collected in a trial of the OX40 agonist ivuxolimab. V gene TRBV5-1 combines with J gene TRBJ2-7; the match to TRBD1 covers 9 bases. The receptor comes from an adult with an advanced solid tumor such as melanoma, head and neck, liver or kidney cancer. CDR3 bases: TGCGCCAGCAGCCGCGGGACAGGGAGAACCTACGAGCAGTACTTC. Translated: CASSRGTGRTYEQYF.